A selection of T cell receptor beta chains follows, all from one sample in a study of blood T cell repertoires in COVID-19. This table comes from immunoSEQ multiplex PCR, and its TCRdb copy is limited to in-frame clones, with some not included. The table includes about 180,000 clones, roughly four fifths detected once. The sample consisted of peripheral blood. The receptors were gathered from a human donor in a cohort sampled during active COVID-19. The CDR3 runs from the conserved cysteine through the conserved F or W. The D gene is left open where the match is weak. The listing skips clone size in some rows; elsewhere it reads once, few, many or a size class.

J gene	clone size	CDR3 length	D gene	V gene	CDR3 DNA	CDR3 protein
TRBJ2-1	-	15	TRBD2	TRBV5-4	TGTGCCAGCAGCAAAGGACTAGCGGCTTACAATGAGCAGTTCTTC	CASSKGLAAYNEQFF
TRBJ1-6	-	14	-	TRBV27	TGTGCCAGCAGTCTACAGGGATATAATTCACCCCTCCACTTT	CASSLQGYNSPLHF
TRBJ2-7	-	16	TRBD2	TRBV20-1	TGCAGTGCTAGTGGAACCGGGACTAGCGGGAGTCGCGAGCAGTACTTC	CSASGTGTSGSREQYF
TRBJ2-7	-	15	TRBD1	TRBV18	TGTGCCAGCTCACCAACTCCGGGACAGGGTTACGAGCAGTACTTC	CASSPTPGQGYEQYF
TRBJ2-1	few	16	TRBD2	TRBV7-3	TGTGCCAGCAGCTTAATAGCGGGAGGGTGGGACAATGAGCAGTTCTTC	CASSLIAGGWDNEQFF
TRBJ2-7	few	11	TRBD2	TRBV7-9	TGTGCCAGCAGCTTACAAGCGGGACAGTACTTC	CASSLQAGQYF
TRBJ2-6	-	18	TRBD1	TRBV7-2	TGTGCCAGCAGCTGGACCGGGACAGGCATCTCTGGGGCCAACGTCCTGACTTTC	CASSWTGTGISGANVLTF
TRBJ2-7	-	13	-	TRBV15	TGTGCCACCAGCAGAGATCAGAACGGGGAGCAGTACTTC	CATSRDQNGEQYF
TRBJ2-7	-	15	TRBD2	TRBV19	TGTGCCAGTCAACCCGTGGCTAGCGGGGCCTACGAGCAGTACTTC	CASQPVASGAYEQYF
TRBJ2-2	few	14	TRBD2	TRBV7-9	TGTGCCAGCAGCCCCCGACTAGCCCCCGGGGAGCTGTTTTTT	CASSPRLAPGELFF